This entry features one T cell receptor (beta chain) sequence. What it binds is unknown. The sample's time point: week 23, last vaccination. A single vaccine dose contained 300 ug of mutant IDH1 20-mer peptide, and topical imiquimod was used with it. In every donor, the tumor was a new WHO grade 3 or 4 IDH1-mutant, ATRX-lost astrocytoma. The entry originates in a study of a mutant IDH1 vaccine in newly diagnosed glioma. Overall study context: There were approximately 60% males and around 38% females among treated patients, whose mean age was approximately 44 years. Earlier therapy was either radiotherapy, temozolomide, or both, and most got both. Study findings and constraints: Pseudoprogression apparently tracked independently of changes in top peripheral T cell clonotypes.

The germline V gene has CDR1 SGHTA and CDR2 FQGNSA. CDR3 length equals 16 residues. With V trimmed by 1 base and J by 5 bases, 3 bases remained unmatched. Profiling relied on immunoSEQ multiplex PCR, and the TCRdb table lists in-frame clones only, not all of them. Here the sample spans around 80,000 clones, more than 80% being singletons. The chain links TRBV7-2 to TRBJ2-2; 11 nucleotides align to TRBD1. The sequence derives from a woman between 45 and 65 years old with glioma. The sample here was PBMCs, taken from a glioma patient whose treatment included an IDH1 peptide vaccine. The CDR3 spells CASSLVGQGGTGELFF. CDR3 DNA: TGTGCCAGCAGCTTAGTGGGACAGGGGGGTACCGGGGAGCTGTTTTTT.